This T cell receptor (beta chain) was identified in a study of low-dose radiotherapy and immunotherapy resistance in tumors. Study-level information: Administration of intravenous cyclophosphamide at 200 mg/m2 took place every two weeks, one day before radiation and immunotherapy.

Regarding time point: before trial treatment. Both TCRalpha and TCRbeta chains were reverse transcribed with V-gene-specific primers. The PCR that amplified TCRs ran for about 20 cycles, relying on a constant-region primer and a V-primer adapter. TCRdb redid the calling of the reads with MiXCR, one entry per CDR3 protein. The table records around 36,000 distinct CDR3 sequences, around a third of them present only once. This clonotype is a singleton in its sample. The CDR3 is 15 amino acids. The rearrangement uses TRBV26 and TRBJ2-7; the tabulated D call, TRBD1, remains unverified against the DNA. TRBV26 is a pseudogene. Sequencing used PBMCs, obtained before treatment. The TCR was taken from a male donor with gallbladder cancer. CDR3 nucleotide sequence: TGTGCCAGCAGTACCACCGGGACAGGGGCGTACGAGCAGTACTTC. As protein: CASSTTGTGAYEQYF.